This entry lists 32 T cell receptor beta chains sequenced from one sample in a study of T-cell reconstitution after alpha-beta-depleted transplantation in children. This sample's TCRbeta library carried unique molecular identifier barcodes. A single record per CDR3 protein comes from TCRdb applying MiXCR to the PCR reads. The sample includes more than 200,000 distinct CDR3 sequences, over 9.5% of them seen just once. This material consisted of PBMCs from the stem cell graft donor, taken from the stem cell graft. These receptors originate from a human donor who donated a stem cell graft to a child with SCID.

This clonotype was detected many times. The genes are TRBV20-1 and TRBJ1-3, with a tentative D call TRBD1 (6 bases). Per the germline V gene, CDR1 is DFQATT and CDR2 is SNEGSKA (reference sequence). The CDR3 covers 13 residues. V was cut by 6 bases and J by 2 bases, with 11 bases left in between. In nucleotides, the CDR3 is TGCAGTGCCGACGGGGGCGCTGGAAACACCATATATTTT. Translation gives CSADGGAGNTIYF.

This clonotype was seen ten or more times. The chain recombines TRBV11-2 with TRBJ2-7, with D possibly being TRBD2 (5 bases). The germline CDR1 and CDR2 sequences are SGHAT and FQNNGV. The CDR3 is made up of 13 amino acids. Trimming removed 1 base from V and 5 bases from J, with 9 bases in between. CDR3 bases: TGTGCCAGCAGCTTAGTGTACGGGGACGAGCAGTACTTC. Its protein is CASSLVYGDEQYF.

This clonotype was seen at least ten times. V and J are TRBV20-1 and TRBJ1-4; D not resolved. Germline V gene lookup returns CDR1 DFQATT and CDR2 SNEGSKA (reference sequence). The germline V and J ends were trimmed by 5 bases and 0 bases, with 7 bases remaining between them. The CDR3 covers 13 residues. The CDR3 protein is CSAYSATNEKLFF. CDR3 DNA sequence: TGCAGTGCTTACAGTGCAACTAATGAAAAACTGTTTTTT.

The table lists this clonotype with many counts. The genes are TRBV5-5 and TRBJ2-1; D is unclear. V lost 0 bases, J lost 3 bases, and 10 bases lay in between. CDR1 SGHKS and CDR2 YYEKEE come from the germline V gene (reference sequence). The CDR3 extends over 15 amino acids. CDR3 in DNA: TGTGCCAGCAGCTTGGACTTTGGGTTCTACAATGAGCAGTTCTTC. It codes for CASSLDFGFYNEQFF.

This clonotype was found many times. The genes are TRBV20-1 and TRBJ2-1; a possible D gene is TRBD2 (6 bases). The V end lost 0 bases, the J end lost 8 bases, and 14 bases lay between the germline ends. Germline CDR1 reads DFQATT; CDR2 reads SNEGSKA (reference sequence). The CDR3 has 14 amino acids. The CDR3 DNA reads as TGCAGTGCTAGAGAACTAGCCGTACTGGATGAGCAGTTCTTC. Its protein product is CSARELAVLDEQFF.

This clonotype was seen at least ten times. This sequence joins TRBV6-1 and TRBJ1-1; D is perhaps TRBD1 (5 bases). The V end lost 6 bases, the J end lost 2 bases, and 16 bases lay between the germline ends. The CDR3 spans 15 residues. CDR1 is MNHNS and CDR2 is SASEGT in the germline V gene. CDR3 nucleotide sequence: TGTGCCAGCAGCCCCCGGGGGGATCTTAACACTGAAGCTTTCTTT. Protein product: CASSPRGDLNTEAFF.

This clonotype occurred many times. The chain combines TRBV5-1 with TRBJ2-3; unclear D gene. Germline loops: CDR1 SGHRS, CDR2 YFSETQ. The CDR3 totals 13 residues. Trimming removed 2 bases from V and 4 bases from J, with 8 bases in between. CDR3 loop: CASSFGRADTQYF. The CDR3 DNA reads as TGCGCCAGCAGCTTCGGACGTGCAGATACGCAGTATTTT. The entire variable domain, with the rest obtained from reference TRBV5-1 and TRBJ2-3, is as follows: KAGVTQTPRYLIKTRGQQVTLSCSPISGHRSVSWYQQTPGQGLQFLFEYFSETQRNKGNFPGRFSGRQFSNSRSEMNVSTLELGDSALYLCASSFGRADTQYFGPGTRLTVL.

This clonotype was counted a few times. This chain connects TRBV4-2 to TRBJ1-2; D call uncertain. V lost 0 bases, J lost 3 bases, and 14 bases lay in between. In germline, CDR1 is LGHNA, CDR2 YNFKEQ. This CDR3 is 16 amino acids long. The CDR3 nucleotides are TGTGCCAGCAGCCAAGATGACGCGCATGCGTACTATGGCTACACCTTC. Its protein is CASSQDDAHAYYGYTF.

This clonotype was found many times. This chain links TRBV7-9 with TRBJ1-1, with D hard to call. Germline CDR1 SEHNR, CDR2 FQNEAQ (reference sequence). The germline V and J ends were trimmed by 5 bases and 2 bases, with 15 bases remaining between them. The CDR3 loop spans 15 amino acids. The DNA for the CDR3 is TGTGCCAGCAGCCAAAAGAACACAGCAAACACTGAAGCTTTCTTT. This codes for CASSQKNTANTEAFF.

This clonotype was seen ten or more times. This chain links TRBV2 with TRBJ2-1; D assignment may be TRBD1 or TRBD2 (6 bases each). The V gene lost 10 bases and the J gene lost 9 bases, with 19 bases spanning the gap. In germline, CDR1 is SNHLY, CDR2 FYNNEI. The CDR3 runs 13 residues. CDR3 in DNA: TGTGCCACACGGCAGGTCGGGGGCAGTGAGCAGTTCTTC. It specifies CATRQVGGSEQFF.

On this clonotype: One end of the junction fails to match germline, which may point to a read error. V and J are TRBV3-1 and TRBJ2-5; 7 bases map to TRBD1. The germline V gene encodes CDR1 LGHDT and CDR2 YNNKEL (reference sequence). This CDR3 region has 16 residues. The DNA of the CDR3 is TGTGCCAGCAGCCAAGTGAGGCAGGGGGTAACCGAGACCCAGAACTTC. Translated: CASSQVRQGVTETQNF.

This clonotype was detected ten times or more. This chain links TRBV29-1 with TRBJ1-1; D ambiguous. V was clipped by 3 bases and J by 1 base, with 18 bases between them. This CDR3 is 16 amino acids long. The germline V gene has CDR1 SQVTM and CDR2 ANQGSEA. CDR3 nucleotide sequence: TGCAGCGTTGAGGGTAAGGACGGAAAAGAGAACACTGAAGCTTTCTTT. Encoded protein: CSVEGKDGKENTEAFF.

This clonotype occurred many times. The chain's CDR3 is CASSPDSAGNTIYF. The CDR3 nucleotides read TGTGCCAGCAGCCCGGACAGTGCTGGAAACACCATATATTTT. The chain uses TRBV7-9 and TRBJ1-3, with D maybe TRBD1 (6 bases). Trimming removed 5 bases at V and 2 bases at J, with 10 bases between. CDR1 and CDR2 (germline): SEHNR, FQNEAQ (reference sequence). The CDR3 is 14 amino acids.

This clonotype was found a few times. The genes are TRBV30 and TRBJ1-1; TRBD1 matches at 7 bases. The germline CDR1 and CDR2 sequences are GTSNPN and SVGIG (reference sequence). This CDR3 has 14 amino acids. The J segment lost 2 bases and the V segment lost 4 bases, leaving 7 bases of the junction unmatched. In DNA form, the CDR3 reads TGTGCCTGGATTACCGACAGGGCTAACACTGAAGCTTTCTTT. Translating it yields CAWITDRANTEAFF.

This clonotype has at least ten counts. The chain carries TRBV3-1 and TRBJ2-7; 11 nucleotides match TRBD1. The V segment lost 4 bases and the J segment 5 bases; nucleotides outside the gene matches: 7. The length of the CDR3 is 15 residues. The germline V gene encodes CDR1 LGHDT and CDR2 YNNKEL (reference sequence). CDR3 sequence: CASSRWTGGGHEQYF. CDR3 DNA: TGTGCCAGCAGCCGCTGGACAGGGGGCGGCCACGAGCAGTACTTC.

This clonotype was counted only a few times. This rearrangement joins TRBV7-3 to TRBJ2-1; D unresolved. Per germline, CDR1 SGHTA and CDR2 FQGTGA. V gave up 2 bases and J gave up 10 bases, with 12 bases separating them. The CDR3 is made up of 13 amino acids. CDR3 coding DNA: TGTGCCAGCAGCTTACGCGCCGTCGGGGAGCAGTTCTTC. This encodes CASSLRAVGEQFF. Using reference TRBV7-3 and TRBJ2-1 for the parts outside the CDR3, the full variable domain is GAGVSQTPSNKVTEKGKYVELRCDPISGHTALYWYRQSLGQGPEFLIYFQGTGAADDSGLPNDRFFAVRPEGSVSTLKIQRTERGDSAVYLCASSLRAVGEQFFGPGTRLTVL.

The chain uses TRBV6-5 and TRBJ1-1; D remains unclear. Trimming shortened V by 8 bases and J by 7 bases, and 11 bases separated the two germline ends. There are 11 residues in the CDR3. Germline CDR1 MNHEY, CDR2 SVGAGI. CDR3 region: CASQDRGEAFF. CDR3 bases: TGTGCCAGCCAGGATCGAGGTGAAGCTTTCTTT.

This clonotype was picked up a small number of times. This chain connects TRBV18 to TRBJ1-6, with 7 bases lining up with TRBD1. The germline gives CDR1 KGHSH, CDR2 LQKENI. This CDR3 has 15 residues. V was clipped by 6 bases and J by 8 bases; unmatched bases: 10. The CDR3 is CASSGGGTEDSPLHF. In DNA, the CDR3 is TGTGCCAGCTCCGGAGGGGGGACAGAAGATTCACCCCTCCACTTT.

The V gene is TRBV9, the J gene TRBJ1-2, with 9 bases identical to TRBD1. The junction had 15 bases not matched to a gene; V was cut back by 3 bases and J by 3 bases. Germline V gene lookup returns CDR1 SGDLS and CDR2 YYNGEE. The length of the CDR3 is 18 residues. The CDR3 sequence: CASSARSGTGSDYYGYTF. CDR3 coding DNA: TGTGCCAGCAGCGCCCGGTCCGGGACAGGGTCTGATTACTATGGCTACACCTTC.

This clonotype was recorded many times. This chain joins TRBV19 and TRBJ2-1; D gene ambiguous. The V end was cut by 3 bases, the J end by 4 bases, with 4 bases between. Germline CDR1 and CDR2: LNHDA and SQIVND (reference sequence). The CDR3 contains 12 residues. Here the CDR3 DNA reads TGTGCCAGTAGTATGAGATACAATGAGCAGTTCTTC. Protein sequence: CASSMRYNEQFF.

The chain combines TRBV6-1 with TRBJ2-3; 8 positions match TRBD2. The CDR3 runs to 14 residues. Germline CDR1 and CDR2: MNHNS and SASEGT. V shed 6 bases, J shed 3 bases, and the junction held 5 bases outside the gene matches. The chain's CDR3 is CASRPGLVTDTQYF. The DNA of the CDR3 is TGTGCCAGCAGGCCGGGACTAGTAACAGATACGCAGTATTTT.

This chain uses TRBV3-1 with TRBJ1-2; 7 bases are shared with TRBD1. The germline V gene has CDR1 LGHDT and CDR2 YNNKEL (reference sequence). Trimming cost V 1 base and J 7 bases; bases outside gene matches: 6. The CDR3 is 14 amino acids. CDR3 DNA: TGTGCCAGCAGCCAAGCTGCAGGGGGTCCTGGCTACACCTTC. As protein: CASSQAAGGPGYTF.

Regarding this clonotype: One end of the junction varies from germline; a read error may be responsible. V is TRBV5-1 and J is TRBJ1-3, with D unclear. Germline V lookup: CDR1 SGHRS, CDR2 YFSETQ. This CDR3 region has 14 residues. The CDR3 loop is CAISLTVSGNTIYF. The CDR3 nucleotides are TGCGCCATCAGCTTAACGGTCTCTGGAAACACCATATATTTT.

This clonotype was detected many times. In DNA form, the CDR3 reads TGCGCCAGTTCGCGGACGGCGAACACCGGGGAGCTGTTTTTT. This gives the protein CASSRTANTGELFF. V and J are TRBV5-1 and TRBJ2-2, with D hard to call. There are 14 residues in the CDR3. From germline, CDR1 is SGHRS and CDR2 YFSETQ. Trimming stripped 8 bases from V and 0 bases from J, with 11 bases between.

This clonotype was observed at least ten times. The gene calls are TRBV27 and TRBJ2-1; the D gene is possibly TRBD1 (6 bases). This CDR3 spans 15 amino acids. V was pared by 6 bases and J by 2 bases, with 14 bases between. The germline gives CDR1 MNHEY, CDR2 SMNVEV (reference sequence). CDR3 coding DNA: TGTGCCAGCAGGACACAGGGACGCCCCTACAATGAGCAGTTCTTC. It specifies CASRTQGRPYNEQFF.

This clonotype was found many times. This chain links TRBV20-1 with TRBJ2-1, with TRBD2 matching 9 bases. J lost 7 bases, V lost 1 base, and 5 bases had no gene match. CDR1 is DFQATT, CDR2 SNEGSKA, per germline (reference sequence). The CDR3 covers 14 residues. The CDR3 region has the DNA TGCAGTGCTAGAGCGTTGCGGGGGGGTAATGAGCAGTTCTTC. It specifies CSARALRGGNEQFF.

This clonotype was observed at least ten times. The gene calls are TRBV20-1 and TRBJ2-1; the D gene is possibly TRBD1 (6 bases). The CDR3 has 15 amino acids. With 1 base removed from V and 5 bases from J, the gap between germline ends came to 15 bases. Per germline, CDR1 DFQATT and CDR2 SNEGSKA (reference sequence). The chain's CDR3 is CSARVLRTVDNEQFF. CDR3 in DNA: TGCAGTGCTAGAGTACTCAGGACAGTAGACAATGAGCAGTTCTTC.

This clonotype was detected ten times or more. V is TRBV28 and J is TRBJ2-3; 7 bases line up with TRBD1. V was clipped by 2 bases and J by 0 bases; unmatched bases: 5. CDR1 MDHEN and CDR2 SYDVKM come from the germline V gene. The CDR3 runs to 16 residues. CDR3 amino acids: CASSLRLDRSTDTQYF. The CDR3 coding sequence is TGTGCCAGCAGTTTACGCCTGGACAGGAGCACAGATACGCAGTATTTT.

The table lists this clonotype with many counts. V is TRBV29-1 and J is TRBJ2-3; 7 bases are a match to TRBD2. V trimming: 7 bases; J trimming: 5 bases; junction bases outside the gene matches: 12. This CDR3 is built from 14 residues. The V gene's germline CDR1 is SQVTM and CDR2 ANQGSEA. Written as DNA, the CDR3 is TGCAGCGCTAAGGGAGGGCCTTGGAGAGATACGCAGTATTTT. It encodes CSAKGGPWRDTQYF.

This clonotype appeared many times. The chain is built from TRBV24-1 and TRBJ1-2, with D maybe TRBD1 (5 bases). V was clipped by 1 base and J by 5 bases, with 10 bases between them. Germline CDR1 is KGHDR and CDR2 is SFDVKD. The CDR3 consists of 14 residues. CDR3 amino acids: CATSDFPTEYGYTF. In DNA form, the CDR3 reads TGTGCCACCAGTGATTTTCCGACAGAATATGGCTACACCTTC.

The genes are TRBV7-2 and TRBJ1-6; no firm D call. The V gene lost 2 bases and the J gene lost 6 bases, with 8 bases spanning the gap. CDR3 length equals 14 residues. The germline V gene has CDR1 SGHTA and CDR2 FQGNSA. The CDR3 region is CASSLQTANSPLHF. The DNA of the CDR3 is TGTGCCAGCAGCTTACAAACCGCTAATTCACCCCTCCACTTT.

In its sample, this clonotype was seen many times. The CDR3: CASSLYRSGTGKATDTQYF. CDR3 nucleotides: TGTGCCAGCAGTTTATATCGATCCGGGACAGGGAAGGCGACAGATACGCAGTATTTT. The V and J genes are TRBV12-3 or TRBV12-4 and TRBJ2-3; 9 bases are shared with TRBD1. This CDR3 region has 19 residues. Unmatched junction bases numbered 15, after V lost 2 bases and J lost 3 bases.